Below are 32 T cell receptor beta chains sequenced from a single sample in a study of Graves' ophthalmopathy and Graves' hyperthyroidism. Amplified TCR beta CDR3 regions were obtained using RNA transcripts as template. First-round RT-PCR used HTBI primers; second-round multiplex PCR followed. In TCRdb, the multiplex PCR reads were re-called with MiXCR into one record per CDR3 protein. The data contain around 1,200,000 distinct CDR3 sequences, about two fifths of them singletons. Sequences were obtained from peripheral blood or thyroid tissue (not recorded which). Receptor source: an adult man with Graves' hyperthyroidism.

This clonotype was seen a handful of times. The CDR3: CSAIISYEQYF. The DNA for the CDR3 is TGCAGCGCTATAATATCCTACGAGCAGTACTTC. The rearrangement links TRBV29-1 to TRBJ2-7; D unclear. V lost 7 bases to trimming and J lost 1 base, with 8 bases between them. The CDR3 is 11 amino acids. Germline CDR1 is SQVTM and CDR2 is ANQGSEA.

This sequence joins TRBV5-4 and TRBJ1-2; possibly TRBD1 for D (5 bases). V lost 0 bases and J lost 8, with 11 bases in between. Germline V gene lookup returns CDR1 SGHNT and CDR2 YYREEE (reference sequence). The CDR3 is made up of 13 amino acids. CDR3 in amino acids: CASSLDSWGGYTF. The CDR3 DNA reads TGTGCCAGCAGCTTGGACAGCTGGGGGGGCTACACCTTC.

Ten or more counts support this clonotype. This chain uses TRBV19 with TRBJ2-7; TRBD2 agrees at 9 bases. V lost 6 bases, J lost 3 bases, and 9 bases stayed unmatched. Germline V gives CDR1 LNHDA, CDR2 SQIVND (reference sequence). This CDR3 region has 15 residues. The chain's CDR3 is CASSSFSGSIYEQYF. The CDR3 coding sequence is TGTGCCAGTAGCTCCTTTAGCGGGAGTATCTACGAGCAGTACTTC.

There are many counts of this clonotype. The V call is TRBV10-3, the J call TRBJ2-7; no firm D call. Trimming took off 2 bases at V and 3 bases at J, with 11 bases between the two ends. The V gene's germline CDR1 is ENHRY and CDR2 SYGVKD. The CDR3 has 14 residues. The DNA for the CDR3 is TGTGCCATCAGTGAGGCTGGCCAGAACTACGAGCAGTACTTC. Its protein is CAISEAGQNYEQYF.

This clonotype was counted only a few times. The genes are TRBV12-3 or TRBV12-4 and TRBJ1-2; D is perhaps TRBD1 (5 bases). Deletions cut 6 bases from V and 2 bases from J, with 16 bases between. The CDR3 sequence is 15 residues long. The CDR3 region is CASRGGETLNYGYTF. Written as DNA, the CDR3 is TGTGCCAGCAGGGGGGGAGAGACCTTAAACTATGGCTACACCTTC.

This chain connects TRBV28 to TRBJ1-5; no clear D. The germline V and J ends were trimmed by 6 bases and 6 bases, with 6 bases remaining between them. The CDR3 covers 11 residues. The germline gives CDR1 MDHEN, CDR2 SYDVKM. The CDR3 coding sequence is TGTGCCAGCAGCCAACCTCAGCCCCAGCATTTT. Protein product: CASSQPQPQHF.

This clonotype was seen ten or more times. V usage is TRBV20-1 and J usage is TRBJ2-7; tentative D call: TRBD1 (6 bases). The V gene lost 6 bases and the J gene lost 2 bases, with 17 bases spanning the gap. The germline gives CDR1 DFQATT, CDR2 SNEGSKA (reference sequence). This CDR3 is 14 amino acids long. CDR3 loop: CSATEAGAAYEQYF. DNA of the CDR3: TGCAGTGCCACGGAAGCAGGGGCAGCCTACGAGCAGTACTTC.

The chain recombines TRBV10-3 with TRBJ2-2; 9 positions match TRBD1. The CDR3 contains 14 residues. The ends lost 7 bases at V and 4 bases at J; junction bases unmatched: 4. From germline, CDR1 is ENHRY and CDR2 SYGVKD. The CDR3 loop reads CAIMTGGSTGELFF. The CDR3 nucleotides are TGTGCCATCATGACAGGGGGAAGCACCGGGGAGCTGTTTTTT.

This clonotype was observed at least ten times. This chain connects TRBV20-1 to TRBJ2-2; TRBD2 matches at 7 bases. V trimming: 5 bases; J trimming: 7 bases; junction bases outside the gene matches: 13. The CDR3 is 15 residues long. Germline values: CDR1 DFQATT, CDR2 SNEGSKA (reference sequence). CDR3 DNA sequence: TGCAGTGCTCAAGCGCTAGCGGTTTCAAGCGGGGAGCTGTTTTTT. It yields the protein CSAQALAVSSGELFF.

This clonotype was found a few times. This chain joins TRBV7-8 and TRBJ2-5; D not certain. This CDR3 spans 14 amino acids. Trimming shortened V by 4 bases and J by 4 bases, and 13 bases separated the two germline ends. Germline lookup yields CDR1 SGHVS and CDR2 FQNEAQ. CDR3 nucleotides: TGTGCCAGCAGCTCCCGTCTCCGCACAGAGACCCAGTACTTC. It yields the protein CASSSRLRTETQYF.

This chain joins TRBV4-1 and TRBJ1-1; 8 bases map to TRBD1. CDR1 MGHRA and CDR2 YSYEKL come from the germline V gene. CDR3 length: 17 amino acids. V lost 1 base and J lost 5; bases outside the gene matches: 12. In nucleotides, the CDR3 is TGCGCCAGCAGCCAAGCGTCGGGGCGGACAGGGCAAACTGAAGCTTTCTTT. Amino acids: CASSQASGRTGQTEAFF.

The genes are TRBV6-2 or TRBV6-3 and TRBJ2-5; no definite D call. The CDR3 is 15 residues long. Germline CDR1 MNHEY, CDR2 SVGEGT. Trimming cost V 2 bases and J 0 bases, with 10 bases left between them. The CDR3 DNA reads TGTGCCAGCAGTTACCGACCAGGTAACCAAGAGACCCAGTACTTC. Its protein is CASSYRPGNQETQYF.

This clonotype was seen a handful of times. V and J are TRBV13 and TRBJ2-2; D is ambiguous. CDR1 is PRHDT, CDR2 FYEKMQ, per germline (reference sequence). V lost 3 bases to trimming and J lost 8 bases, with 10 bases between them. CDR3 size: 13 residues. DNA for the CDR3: TGTGCCAGCAGCTTGGCGGTAGTGGGGGAGCTGTTTTTT. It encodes CASSLAVVGELFF.

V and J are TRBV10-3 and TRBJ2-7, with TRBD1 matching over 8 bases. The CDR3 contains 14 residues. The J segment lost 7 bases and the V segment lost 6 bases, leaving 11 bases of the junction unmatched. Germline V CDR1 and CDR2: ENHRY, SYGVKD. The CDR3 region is CAISLQGAAEEQYF. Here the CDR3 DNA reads TGTGCCATCAGCCTCCAGGGGGCGGCAGAAGAGCAGTACTTC.

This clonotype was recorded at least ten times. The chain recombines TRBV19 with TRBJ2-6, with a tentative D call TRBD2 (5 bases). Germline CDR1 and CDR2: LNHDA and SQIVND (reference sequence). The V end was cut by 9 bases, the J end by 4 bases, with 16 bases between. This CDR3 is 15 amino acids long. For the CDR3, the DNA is TGTGCCAGCGATAGACGAGGGTCAGGGGCCAACGTCCTGACTTTC. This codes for CASDRRGSGANVLTF.

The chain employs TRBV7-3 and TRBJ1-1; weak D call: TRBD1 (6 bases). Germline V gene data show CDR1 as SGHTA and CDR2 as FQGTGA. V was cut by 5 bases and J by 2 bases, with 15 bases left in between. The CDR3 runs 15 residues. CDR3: CASSPSGALNTEAFF. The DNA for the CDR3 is TGTGCCAGCAGCCCGTCGGGGGCACTAAACACTGAAGCTTTCTTT.

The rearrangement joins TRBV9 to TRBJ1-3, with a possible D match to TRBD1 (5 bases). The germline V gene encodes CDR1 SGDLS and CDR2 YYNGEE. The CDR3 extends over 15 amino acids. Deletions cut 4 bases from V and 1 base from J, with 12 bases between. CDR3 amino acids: CASSHTSGSGNTIYF. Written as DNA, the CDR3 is TGTGCCAGCAGCCACACCTCAGGGTCTGGAAACACCATATATTTT.

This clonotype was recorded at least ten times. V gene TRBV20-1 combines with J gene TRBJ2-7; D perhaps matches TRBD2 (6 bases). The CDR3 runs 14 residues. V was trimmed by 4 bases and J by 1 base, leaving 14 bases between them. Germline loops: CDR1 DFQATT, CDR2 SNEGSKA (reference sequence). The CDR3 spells CSATTGTFSYEQYF. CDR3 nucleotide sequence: TGCAGTGCTACCACTGGGACTTTTTCCTACGAGCAGTACTTC.

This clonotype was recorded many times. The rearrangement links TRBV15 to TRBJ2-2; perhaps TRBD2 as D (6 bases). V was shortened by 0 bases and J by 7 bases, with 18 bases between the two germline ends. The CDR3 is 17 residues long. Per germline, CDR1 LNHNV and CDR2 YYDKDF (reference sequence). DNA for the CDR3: TGTGCCACCAGCAGAGACCCCCCCGCGGGGCGTATCGGGGAGCTGTTTTTT. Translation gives CATSRDPPAGRIGELFF. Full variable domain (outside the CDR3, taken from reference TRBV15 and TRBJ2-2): DAMVIQNPRYQVTQFGKPVTLSCSQTLNHNVMYWYQQKSSQAPKLLFHYYDKDFNNEADTPDNFQSRRPNTSFCFLDIRSPGLGDTAMYLCATSRDPPAGRIGELFFGEGSRLTVL.

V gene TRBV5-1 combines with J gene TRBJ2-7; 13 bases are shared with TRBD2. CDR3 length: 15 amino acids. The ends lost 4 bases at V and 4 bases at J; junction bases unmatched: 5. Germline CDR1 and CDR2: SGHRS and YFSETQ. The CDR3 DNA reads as TGCGCCAGCAGCCGTTCGGGACTAGCGGGGTACGAGCAGTACTTC. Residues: CASSRSGLAGYEQYF. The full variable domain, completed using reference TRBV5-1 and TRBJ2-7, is KAGVTQTPRYLIKTRGQQVTLSCSPISGHRSVSWYQQTPGQGLQFLFEYFSETQRNKGNFPGRFSGRQFSNSRSEMNVSTLELGDSALYLCASSRSGLAGYEQYFGPGTRLTVT.

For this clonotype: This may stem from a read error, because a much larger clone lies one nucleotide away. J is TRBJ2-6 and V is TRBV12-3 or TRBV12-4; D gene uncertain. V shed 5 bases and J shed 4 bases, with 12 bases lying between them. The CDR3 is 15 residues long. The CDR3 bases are TGTGCCAGCAGTACTAATTGGGCAGGGGCCAACGTCCTGACTTTC. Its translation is CASSTNWAGANVLTF.

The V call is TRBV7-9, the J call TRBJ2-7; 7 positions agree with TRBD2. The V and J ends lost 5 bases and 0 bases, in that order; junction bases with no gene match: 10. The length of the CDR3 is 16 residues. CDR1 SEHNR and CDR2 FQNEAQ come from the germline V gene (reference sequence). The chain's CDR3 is CASSTAGGGVSYEQYF. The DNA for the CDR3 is TGTGCCAGCAGCACAGCCGGGGGAGGGGTCTCCTACGAGCAGTACTTC.

In DNA form, the CDR3 reads TGTGCCAGCAAACCCGGGACAGGGGGCGACGAGCAGTACTTC. Translation: CASKPGTGGDEQYF. The rearrangement uses TRBV11-1 and TRBJ2-7; 12 bases align to TRBD1. The CDR3 covers 14 residues. Germline loops: CDR1 SGHAT, CDR2 FQDESV (reference sequence). Unmatched junction bases numbered 6, after V lost 7 bases and J lost 5 bases.

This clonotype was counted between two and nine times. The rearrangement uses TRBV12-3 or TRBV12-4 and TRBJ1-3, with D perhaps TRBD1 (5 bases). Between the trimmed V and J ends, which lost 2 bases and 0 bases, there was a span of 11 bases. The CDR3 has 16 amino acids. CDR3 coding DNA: TGTGCCAGCAGTTTAAGGGACCGCTCCTCTGGAAACACCATATATTTT. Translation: CASSLRDRSSGNTIYF.

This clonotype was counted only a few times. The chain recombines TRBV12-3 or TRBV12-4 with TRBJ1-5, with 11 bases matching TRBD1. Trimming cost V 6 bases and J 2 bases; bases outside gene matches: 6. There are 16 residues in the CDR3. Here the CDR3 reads CASRADRGRGNQPQHF. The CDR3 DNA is TGTGCCAGCAGGGCGGACAGGGGGCGAGGCAATCAGCCCCAGCATTTT.

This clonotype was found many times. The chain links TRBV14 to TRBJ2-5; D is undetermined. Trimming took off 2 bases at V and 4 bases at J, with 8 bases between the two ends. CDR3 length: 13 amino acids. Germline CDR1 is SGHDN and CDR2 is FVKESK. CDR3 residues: CASSQKNRETQYF. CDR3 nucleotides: TGTGCCAGCAGCCAAAAAAATAGAGAGACCCAGTACTTC.

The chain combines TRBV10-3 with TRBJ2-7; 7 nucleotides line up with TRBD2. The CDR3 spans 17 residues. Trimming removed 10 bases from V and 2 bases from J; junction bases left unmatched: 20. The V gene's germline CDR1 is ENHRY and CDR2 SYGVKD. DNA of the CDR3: TGTGCCAGCAGCTTAGGGGAGGGAGGGCCTAAACCCTACGAGCAGTACTTC. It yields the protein CASSLGEGGPKPYEQYF.

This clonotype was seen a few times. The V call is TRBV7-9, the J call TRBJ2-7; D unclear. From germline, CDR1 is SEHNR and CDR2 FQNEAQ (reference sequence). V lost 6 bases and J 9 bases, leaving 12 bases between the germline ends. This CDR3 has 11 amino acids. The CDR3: CASSYGPGQYF. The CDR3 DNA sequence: TGTGCCAGCAGTTACGGGCCGGGGCAGTACTTC.

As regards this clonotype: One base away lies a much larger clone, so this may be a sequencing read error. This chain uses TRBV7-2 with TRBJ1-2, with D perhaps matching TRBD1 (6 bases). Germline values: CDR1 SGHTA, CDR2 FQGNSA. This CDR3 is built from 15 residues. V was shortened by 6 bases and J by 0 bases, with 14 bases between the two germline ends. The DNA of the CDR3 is TGTGCCAGCAGATCCCCGGGACAAACTAACTATGGCTACACCTTC. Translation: CASRSPGQTNYGYTF.

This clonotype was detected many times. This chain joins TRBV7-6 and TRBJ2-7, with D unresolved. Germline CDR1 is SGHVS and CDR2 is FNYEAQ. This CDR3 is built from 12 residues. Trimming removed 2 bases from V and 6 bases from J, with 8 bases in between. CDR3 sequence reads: CASSLLGPEQYF. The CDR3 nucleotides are TGTGCCAGCAGCTTATTAGGGCCCGAGCAGTACTTC.

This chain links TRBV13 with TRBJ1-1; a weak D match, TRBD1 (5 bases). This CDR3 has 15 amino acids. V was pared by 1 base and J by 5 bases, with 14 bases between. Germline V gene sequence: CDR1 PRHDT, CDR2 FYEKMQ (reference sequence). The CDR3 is CASSLDSGSRTEAFF. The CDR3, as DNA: TGTGCCAGCAGCTTAGATTCAGGGAGTCGAACTGAAGCTTTCTTT.

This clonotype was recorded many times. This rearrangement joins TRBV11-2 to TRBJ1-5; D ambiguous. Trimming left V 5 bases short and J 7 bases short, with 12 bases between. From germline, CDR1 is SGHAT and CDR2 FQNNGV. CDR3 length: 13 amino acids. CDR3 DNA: TGTGCCAGCAGCCACAAGCCCGGACAGCCCCAGCATTTT. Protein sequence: CASSHKPGQPQHF.